The rows below give T cell receptor beta chains drawn from one sample of a study of CD8 T cells in Susac syndrome. TCRdb passed the immunoSEQ multiplex PCR reads through MiXCR, listing each CDR3 protein once. Here the sample spans roughly 130,000 distinct CDR3 sequences, approximately 94% being singletons. Input material: CD4+ T cells from PBMCs. The origin of the receptors is a human donor with multiple sclerosis. The CDR3 runs from the conserved cysteine through the conserved F or W. A D gene is named only where the DNA matches it firmly. Size is omitted from some rows. Given values are once, few, many or a class for expanded clones.

D,J,V,size,CDR3,DNA
NA,TRBJ1-4,TRBV2,NA,CASSAGSDEKLFF,TGTGCCAGTTCCGCAGGCTCGGATGAAAAACTGTTTTTT
TRBD2,TRBJ2-5,TRBV20-1,NA,CSASGTSGRTETQYF,TGCAGTGCTAGTGGGACTAGCGGGAGGACAGAGACCCAGTACTTC
NA,TRBJ1-1,TRBV14,once,CASSPYQVNTEAFF,TGTGCCAGCAGCCCCTATCAGGTGAACACTGAAGCTTTCTTT
NA,TRBJ1-2,TRBV5-4,NA,CASSPGGGYGYTF,TGTGCCAGCAGCCCGGGAGGGGGTTATGGCTACACCTTC
NA,TRBJ1-2,TRBV3-1,NA,CASSSDRSYGYTF,TGTGCCAGCAGCTCCGACAGGTCCTATGGCTACACCTTC
TRBD1,TRBJ1-2,TRBV12-3/TRBV12-4,NA,CASSLVTGPLRGYTF,TGTGCCAGCAGTTTAGTGACAGGGCCTTTGCGAGGCTACACCTTC
TRBD1,TRBJ2-7,TRBV9,once,CASSVQTGGAYEQYF,TGTGCCAGCAGCGTTCAGACAGGGGGTGCCTACGAGCAGTACTTC
NA,TRBJ2-2,TRBV19,NA,CASTDANTGELFF,TGTGCCAGTACGGATGCTAACACCGGGGAGCTGTTTTTT
NA,TRBJ1-1,TRBV6-1,once,CASSEHVTEAFF,TGTGCCAGCAGTGAGCATGTAACTGAAGCTTTCTTT
TRBD1,TRBJ1-2,TRBV18,NA,CASSLRQGQGPSTYGYTF,TGTGCCAGCTCACTTCGCCAAGGACAGGGGCCCTCTACCTATGGCTACACCTTC
NA,TRBJ2-7,TRBV5-1,NA,CASSFPGTSDEQYF,TGCGCCAGCAGCTTCCCCGGGACCAGCGACGAGCAGTACTTC
TRBD1,TRBJ1-1,TRBV5-4,NA,CASSLPPGQGAQGEAFF,TGTGCCAGCAGCTTACCTCCGGGACAGGGGGCTCAGGGTGAAGCTTTCTTT
NA,TRBJ2-1,TRBV25-1,NA,CAAQQFLTYNEQFF,TGTGCCGCACAGCAATTTCTTACCTACAATGAGCAGTTCTTC
NA,TRBJ2-3,TRBV6-5,NA,CASSYSGQTDTQYF,TGTGCCAGCAGTTACTCTGGCCAGACAGATACGCAGTATTTT
NA,TRBJ2-4,TRBV27,NA,CASSPLAVAKNIQYF,TGTGCCAGCAGTCCCCTCGCCGTAGCCAAAAACATTCAGTACTTC
TRBD1,TRBJ2-2,TRBV9,NA,CASSVVGQGDTGELFF,TGTGCCAGCAGCGTAGTGGGGCAGGGGGACACCGGGGAGCTGTTTTTT
NA,TRBJ2-7,TRBV12-3/TRBV12-4,NA,CASRPQGSHYEQYF,TGTGCCAGCAGGCCTCAGGGCTCCCACTACGAGCAGTACTTC
TRBD2,TRBJ2-5,TRBV20-1,NA,CSAGRLAGGQETQYF,TGCAGTGCTGGCCGACTAGCGGGGGGGCAGGAGACCCAGTACTTC
NA,TRBJ2-4,TRBV18,once,CASSPSSGAWRILAKNIQYF,TGTGCCAGCTCACCAAGTTCTGGGGCGTGGCGGATCCTAGCCAAAAACATTCAGTACTTC
TRBD2,TRBJ2-1,TRBV7-9,NA,CASSFGTKGNEQFF,TGTGCCAGCAGCTTCGGGACTAAAGGCAATGAGCAGTTCTTC
TRBD1,TRBJ2-7,TRBV19,NA,CASSVRDRAAEQYF,TGTGCCAGTAGTGTCCGGGACAGGGCCGCCGAGCAGTACTTC
TRBD2,TRBJ2-3,TRBV7-2,NA,CASSLVAGAGDTQYF,TGTGCCAGCAGCTTAGTAGCGGGAGCGGGAGATACGCAGTATTTT
NA,TRBJ2-5,TRBV9,NA,CASSVGWSLPETQYF,TGTGCCAGCAGCGTAGGATGGAGCCTTCCGGAGACCCAGTACTTC
NA,TRBJ1-4,TRBV7-6,NA,CASSLASGNNEKLFF,TGTGCCAGCAGCTTAGCCTCAGGGAATAATGAAAAACTGTTTTTT
NA,TRBJ1-1,TRBV4-1,NA,CASSQTQWQGGAFF,TGCGCCAGCAGCCAGACCCAGTGGCAGGGCGGAGCTTTCTTT
NA,TRBJ2-6,TRBV14,NA,CASSPSWGIQSGANVLTF,TGTGCCAGCAGCCCTTCGTGGGGCATACAATCTGGGGCCAACGTCCTGACTTTC
NA,TRBJ2-5,TRBV19,NA,CASSISRDETQYF,TGTGCCAGTAGTATTTCTAGGGATGAGACCCAGTACTTC
NA,TRBJ1-2,TRBV2,NA,CASSSPGLYGYTF,TGTGCCAGCAGTTCCCCGGGACTCTATGGCTACACCTTC
TRBD1,TRBJ2-3,TRBV7-2,NA,CASRYRGSTDTQYF,TGTGCCAGCAGGTACAGGGGAAGCACAGATACGCAGTATTTT
NA,TRBJ1-2,TRBV11-2,NA,CASSPRMEDGYTF,TGTGCCAGCAGCCCTAGGATGGAGGATGGCTACACCTTC
NA,TRBJ2-7,TRBV5-1,NA,CASSLEQGHSYEQYF,TGCGCCAGCAGCTTGGAACAGGGCCACTCCTACGAGCAGTACTTC
NA,TRBJ1-1,TRBV12-3/TRBV12-4,once,CASRGVTEAFF,TGTGCCAGTCGGGGGGTCACTGAAGCTTTCTTT
TRBD2,TRBJ2-7,TRBV5-4,NA,CASSPRTSGTYEQYF,TGTGCCAGCAGCCCTAGGACTAGCGGGACCTACGAGCAGTACTTC
NA,TRBJ1-2,TRBV3-1,NA,CASSQTGSNYGYTF,TGTGCCAGCAGCCAGACAGGATCTAACTATGGCTACACCTTC
NA,TRBJ1-5,TRBV20-1,NA,CSASGWGMGNQPQHF,TGCAGTGCCTCTGGGTGGGGTATGGGCAATCAGCCCCAGCATTTT
TRBD1,TRBJ2-1,TRBV7-9,NA,CASSFRDRANNEQFF,TGTGCCAGCAGCTTCCGGGACAGGGCTAACAATGAGCAGTTCTTC
NA,TRBJ1-5,TRBV23-1,once,CASSQSADSNQPQHF,TGCGCCAGCAGTCAATCTGCGGATAGCAATCAGCCCCAGCATTTT
TRBD1,TRBJ2-4,TRBV19,NA,CASKTGAAKNIQYF,TGTGCCAGTAAGACAGGGGCGGCCAAAAACATTCAGTACTTC
NA,TRBJ1-1,TRBV6-2/TRBV6-3,few,CASSYKGGTEAFF,TGTGCCAGCAGTTACAAGGGGGGCACTGAAGCTTTCTTT
NA,TRBJ2-2,TRBV24-1,once,CATSERGTGELFF,TGTGCCACCAGTGAAAGGGGAACCGGGGAGCTGTTTTTT
NA,TRBJ2-7,TRBV7-2,NA,CASSPFGSYEQYF,TGTGCCAGCAGCCCTTTCGGGTCCTACGAGCAGTACTTC
TRBD2,TRBJ2-3,TRBV20-1,NA,CSVPSSGAGDTQYF,TGCAGTGTTCCTTCTAGCGGGGCAGGGGATACGCAGTATTTT
NA,TRBJ1-1,TRBV6-2/TRBV6-3,NA,CASRNGAVGTEAFF,TGTGCCAGCAGGAATGGGGCGGTAGGCACTGAAGCTTTCTTT
TRBD2,TRBJ2-4,TRBV30,NA,CAWSGPGLADFKNIQYF,TGTGCCTGGAGCGGCCCCGGACTAGCGGATTTCAAAAACATTCAGTACTTC
NA,TRBJ1-2,TRBV30,few,CAWAAALNYGYTF,TGTGCCTGGGCGGCGGCGCTTAACTATGGCTACACCTTC
NA,TRBJ2-5,TRBV18,once,CASSPLGLAQETQYF,TGTGCCAGCTCACCCTTGGGGCTGGCCCAAGAGACCCAGTACTTC
TRBD1,TRBJ2-1,TRBV5-1,NA,CASIGQESNEQFF,TGCGCCAGCATCGGACAGGAGTCCAATGAGCAGTTCTTC